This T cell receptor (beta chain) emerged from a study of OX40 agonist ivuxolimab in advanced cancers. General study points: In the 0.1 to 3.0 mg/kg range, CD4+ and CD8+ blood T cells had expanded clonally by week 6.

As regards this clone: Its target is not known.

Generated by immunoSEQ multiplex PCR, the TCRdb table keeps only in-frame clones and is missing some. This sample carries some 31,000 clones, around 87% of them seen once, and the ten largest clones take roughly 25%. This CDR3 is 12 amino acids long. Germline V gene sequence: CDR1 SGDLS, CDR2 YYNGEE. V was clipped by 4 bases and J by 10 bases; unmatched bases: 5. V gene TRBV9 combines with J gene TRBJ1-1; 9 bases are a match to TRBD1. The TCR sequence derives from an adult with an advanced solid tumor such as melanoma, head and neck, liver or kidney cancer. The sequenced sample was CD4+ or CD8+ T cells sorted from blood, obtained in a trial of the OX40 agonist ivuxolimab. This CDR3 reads CASSPRQGGAFF. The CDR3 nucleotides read TGTGCCAGCAGCCCTCGACAGGGGGGAGCTTTCTTT.